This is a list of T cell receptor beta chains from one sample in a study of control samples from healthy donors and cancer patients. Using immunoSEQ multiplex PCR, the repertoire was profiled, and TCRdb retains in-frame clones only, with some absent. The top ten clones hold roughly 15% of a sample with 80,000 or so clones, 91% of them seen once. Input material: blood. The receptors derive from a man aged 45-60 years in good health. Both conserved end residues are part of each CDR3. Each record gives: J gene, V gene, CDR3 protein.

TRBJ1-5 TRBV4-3 CASSQVLGSNQPQHF
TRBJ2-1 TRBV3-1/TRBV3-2 CASSQDKMWSFEDEQFF
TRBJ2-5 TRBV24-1 CATSDTGTVDQETQYF
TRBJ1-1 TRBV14 CASSQDLKFTEAFF
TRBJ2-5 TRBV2 CASRSGRTTRETQYF
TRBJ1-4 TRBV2 CASSDGTVNEKLFF
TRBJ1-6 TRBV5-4 CASSQGDFNSPLHF
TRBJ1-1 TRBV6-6 CASRKTTGNTEAFF
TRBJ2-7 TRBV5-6 CASSLTGDEQYF
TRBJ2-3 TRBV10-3 CAISVGTSGVADTQYF
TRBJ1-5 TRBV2 CASTQGAEPQHF
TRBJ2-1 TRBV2 CASNPRTSGGAKQFF
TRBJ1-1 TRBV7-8 CASSPGPDAEAFF
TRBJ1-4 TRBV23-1 CASNPVGQGNEKLFF
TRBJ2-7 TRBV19 CASSIGSGSSYEQYF
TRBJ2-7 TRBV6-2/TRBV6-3 CASSPGAYEQYF
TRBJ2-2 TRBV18 CASSLRTSGVYTGELFF
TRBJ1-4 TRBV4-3 CASSYRGDEKLFF
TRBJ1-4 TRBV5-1 CASSHGTGDIFGEKLFF
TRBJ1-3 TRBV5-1 CASSLGGPSSGNTIYF
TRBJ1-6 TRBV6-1 CASSEAGPFYNSPLHF
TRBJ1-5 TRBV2 CASSKGRESNQPQHF
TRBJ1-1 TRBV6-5 CASGRQGLLNTEAFF
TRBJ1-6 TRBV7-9 CASTPGGNSPLHF
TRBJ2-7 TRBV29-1 CSAWDGYYEQYF
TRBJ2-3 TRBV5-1 CASSLGPGGPTDTQYF
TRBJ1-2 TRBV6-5 CASSYSGGGLRGYTF
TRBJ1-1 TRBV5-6 CASSFGQGGREAFF
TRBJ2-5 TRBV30 CAWGLGVEAQYF
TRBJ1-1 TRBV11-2 CASSPAQGAKAFF
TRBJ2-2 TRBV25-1 CASRTGGGNTGELFF
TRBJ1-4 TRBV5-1 CASATRINEKLFF
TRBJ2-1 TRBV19 CASSSPGGEQFF
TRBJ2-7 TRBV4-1 CASSARDRGSYEQYF
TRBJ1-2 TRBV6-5 CASSFTRHGYTF
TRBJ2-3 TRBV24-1 CATSDLGIGQDTDTQYF
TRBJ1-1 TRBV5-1 CASSLNTEAFF
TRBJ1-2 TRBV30 CAWTPDSVYGYTF
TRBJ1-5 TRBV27 CASSLSYREGQPQHF
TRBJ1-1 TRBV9 CASSSPSVNTEAFF
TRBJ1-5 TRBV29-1 CSVGGQLGQPQHF
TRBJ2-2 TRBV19 CASTAGGAAANTGELFF
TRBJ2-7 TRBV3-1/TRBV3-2 CASSKASSGGPYEQYF
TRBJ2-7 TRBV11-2 CASSLVLQGGEQYF
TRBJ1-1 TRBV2 CVSSEERATEAFF
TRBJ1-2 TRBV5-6 CASSPGTLARDYTF
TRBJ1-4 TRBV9 CASSFTGGTNEKLFF
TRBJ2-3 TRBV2 CASSVRQGGADPSTDTQYF